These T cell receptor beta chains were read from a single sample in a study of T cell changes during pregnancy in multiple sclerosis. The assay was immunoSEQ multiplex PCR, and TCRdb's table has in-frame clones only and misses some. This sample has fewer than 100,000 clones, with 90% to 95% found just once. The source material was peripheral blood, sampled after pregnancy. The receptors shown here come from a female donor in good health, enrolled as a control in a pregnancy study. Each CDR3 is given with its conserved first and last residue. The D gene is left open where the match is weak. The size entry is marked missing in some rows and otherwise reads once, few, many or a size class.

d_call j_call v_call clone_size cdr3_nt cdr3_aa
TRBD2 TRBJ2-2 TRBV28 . TGTGCCAGCAGTTTGCCCCAACGACTAGCGGACACCGGGGAGCTGTTTTTT CASSLPQRLADTGELFF
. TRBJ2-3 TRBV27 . TGTGCCAGCAGTTTACAGGGGGGACTCGGGGATACGCAGTATTTT CASSLQGGLGDTQYF
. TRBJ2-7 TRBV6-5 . TGTGCCAGCAGCCAAGGGGCTTACGAGCAGTACTTC CASSQGAYEQYF
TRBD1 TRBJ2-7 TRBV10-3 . TGTGCCATCAGTAGGACAGGGGATGAGGACGAGCAGTACTTC CAISRTGDEDEQYF
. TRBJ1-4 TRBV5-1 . TGCGCCAGCAGCCCGGGGAGTGTTCTCGAGACGGAAAAACTGTTTTTT CASSPGSVLETEKLFF
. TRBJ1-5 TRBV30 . TGTGCCTGGTCACAGGGCAATCAGCCCCAGCATTTT CAWSQGNQPQHF
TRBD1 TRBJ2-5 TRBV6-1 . TGTGCCAGCAGGAGGACAGGGGGGGCGGAGACCCAGTACTTC CASRRTGGAETQYF
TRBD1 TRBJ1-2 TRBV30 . TGTGCCTGGAGGGGACAGGGGCAGGGAATCGGTGGCTACACCTTC CAWRGQGQGIGGYTF
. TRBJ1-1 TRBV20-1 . TGCAGCTGGGCAACTAGCACTGAAGCTTTCTTT CSWATSTEAFF
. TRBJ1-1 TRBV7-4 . TGTGCCAGCAGCTTAACCCAGGGGACGAACACTGAAGCTTTCTTT CASSLTQGTNTEAFF
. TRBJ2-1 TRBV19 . TGTGCCAGTAGTATTAGCGGTCAAAACTCCTACAATGAGCAGTTCTTC CASSISGQNSYNEQFF
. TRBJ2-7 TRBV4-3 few TGCGCCAGCAGCCAAGTATTTGGTAGTCAATCCGAGCAGTACTTC CASSQVFGSQSEQYF
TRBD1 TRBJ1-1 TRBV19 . TGTGCCAGTAGTATAGTCAGGGGGACTGAAGCTTTCTTT CASSIVRGTEAFF
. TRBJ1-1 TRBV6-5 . TGTGCCAGCAGGAGTAGCACTGAAGCTTTCTTT CASRSSTEAFF
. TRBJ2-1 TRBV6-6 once TGTGCCAGCAGTCACGGGGGTGAGCAGTTCTTC CASSHGGEQFF
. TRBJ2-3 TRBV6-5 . TGTGCCAGCAGTATGAGGGAGCTCCCAGATACGCAGTATTTT CASSMRELPDTQYF
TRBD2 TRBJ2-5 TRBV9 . TGTGCCAGCAGCGTAGGCGGGGGGGGAGGCGAGACCCAGTACTTC CASSVGGGGGETQYF
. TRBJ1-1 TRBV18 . TGTGCCAGCTCATCGACAGATCTGAACACTGAAGCTTTCTTT CASSSTDLNTEAFF
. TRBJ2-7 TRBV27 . TGTGCCAGCAGTTTAGGGGGCGCAACTCCGGACGAGCAGTACTTC CASSLGGATPDEQYF
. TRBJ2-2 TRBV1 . TGCACCAGCCTGATCCACAGTAGCGGGGGGGACACCGGGGAGCTGTTTTTT CTSLIHSSGGDTGELFF
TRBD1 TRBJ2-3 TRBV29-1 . TGCAGCGTTGAGGGGACAGGAGGGTTTTCGGATACGCAGTATTTT CSVEGTGGFSDTQYF
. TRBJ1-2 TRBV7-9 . TGTGCCAGCAGCCCCTATGGGGGGAGAGAAGGCTACACCTTC CASSPYGGREGYTF
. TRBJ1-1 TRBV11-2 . TGTGCCAGCAGCTTAGACCGGACAGTTGAAGCTTTCTTT CASSLDRTVEAFF
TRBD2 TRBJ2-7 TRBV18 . TGTGCCAGCTCACGCGGACTAGAATACGAGCAGTACTTC CASSRGLEYEQYF
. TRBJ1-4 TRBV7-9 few TGTGCCAGCAGCCCCTCGAGTGAAAAACTGTTTTTT CASSPSSEKLFF